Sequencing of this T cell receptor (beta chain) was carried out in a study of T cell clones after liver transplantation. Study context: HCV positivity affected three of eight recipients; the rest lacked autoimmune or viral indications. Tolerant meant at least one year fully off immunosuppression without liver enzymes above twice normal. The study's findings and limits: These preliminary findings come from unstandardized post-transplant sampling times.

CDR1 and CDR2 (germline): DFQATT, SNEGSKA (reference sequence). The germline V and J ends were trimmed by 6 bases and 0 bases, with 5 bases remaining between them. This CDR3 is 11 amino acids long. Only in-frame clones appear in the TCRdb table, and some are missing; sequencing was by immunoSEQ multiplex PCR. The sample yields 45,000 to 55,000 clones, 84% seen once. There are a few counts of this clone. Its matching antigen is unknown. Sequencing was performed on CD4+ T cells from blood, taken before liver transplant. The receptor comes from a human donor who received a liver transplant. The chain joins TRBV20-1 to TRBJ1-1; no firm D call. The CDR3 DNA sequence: TGCAGTGCCCTCGTGAACACTGAAGCTTTCTTT. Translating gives CSALVNTEAFF.